A selection of T cell receptor beta chains follows, all from one sample in a study of control samples from healthy donors and cancer patients. The data were produced by immunoSEQ multiplex PCR, yet TCRdb's version contains in-frame clones alone and is incomplete. In the table there are 150,000 to 200,000 clones, almost 90% of which are singletons. The sample comprised blood. The receptors shown here come from a woman aged 45-60 years in good health. Both conserved end residues are part of each CDR3. D genes are given only for firm matches. Rows may omit the clone size; those that give it use once, few, many or a size class.

>NA|TRBJ1-1|NA|TRBV2
TGTGCCAGCAGCCTAAAACGCGCAGGGACGAACACTGAAGCTTTCTTT
CASSLKRAGTNTEAFF
>NA|TRBJ2-2|NA|TRBV24-1
TGTGCCACAAGCCCCGGGCAGGGGACGGTCGTGAACACCGGGGAGCTGTTTTTT
CATSPGQGTVVNTGELFF
>NA|TRBJ1-1|NA|TRBV24-1
TGTGCCGCCCGGGGAAGGACGGGAACGGGTGAAGCTTTCTTT
CAARGRTGTGEAFF
>NA|TRBJ1-3|NA|TRBV19
TGTGCCAGTAGTATAGTGTCGGGTCACGGAAACACCATATATTTT
CASSIVSGHGNTIYF
>NA|TRBJ1-3|NA|TRBV9
TGTGCCAGCAGCGTAGCTTCGGGGGGCAGGAACACCATATATTTT
CASSVASGGRNTIYF
>NA|TRBJ2-2|NA|TRBV2
TGTGCCAGCGGGCTAGCGAGGAACACCGGGGAGCTGTTTTTT
CASGLARNTGELFF
>NA|TRBJ1-1|NA|TRBV5-1
TGCGCCAGCAGCTTGGTTGGGGGTGAAGCTTTCTTT
CASSLVGGEAFF
>NA|TRBJ1-1|NA|TRBV28
TGTGCCAGCACTGGCACCACTGAAGCTTTCTTT
CASTGTTEAFF
>TRBD2|TRBJ2-1|NA|TRBV2
TGTGCCAGCAGAGCCACTAGCGGGGCTACCTACAATGAGCAGTTCTTC
CASRATSGATYNEQFF
>TRBD1|TRBJ2-3|NA|TRBV28
TGTGCCAGCAGCAATCTAGGGGGCAGGACAGATACGCAGTATTTT
CASSNLGGRTDTQYF
>NA|TRBJ2-5|once|TRBV11-2
TGTGCCAGCAGCCCCCAGGACAGCCATCCGAGAGAGACCCAGTACTTC
CASSPQDSHPRETQYF
>NA|TRBJ1-1|NA|TRBV18
TGTGCCAGCTCACCTCAGACGGGAGCTTTCTTT
CASSPQTGAFF
>TRBD1|TRBJ1-3|NA|TRBV12-3/TRBV12-4
TGTGCCAGCAGTCTACAGGGGGCGGACATATATTTT
CASSLQGADIYF
>TRBD1|TRBJ2-5|NA|TRBV7-9
TGTGCCAGCAGCTTATTTGGACAGGCGGGAGAGACCCAGTACTTC
CASSLFGQAGETQYF
>NA|TRBJ2-4|NA|TRBV7-2
TGTGCCAGCAGCCTATATGATGTATGGTACTTC
CASSLYDVWYF
>NA|TRBJ2-5|NA|TRBV28
TGTGCCAGCAGTTTCGTTAGGGTTTTTTTGGGGGGCGCGGATCAAGAGACCCAGTACTTC
CASSFVRVFLGGADQETQYF
>TRBD2|TRBJ2-1|NA|TRBV4-3
TGCGCCAGCAGCTACTTAGCGGGGGGGCCAAATGAGCAGTTCTTC
CASSYLAGGPNEQFF
>TRBD1|TRBJ2-5|NA|TRBV11-3
TGTGCCAGCAGCGAAGGTCAGGGGGCAGGGGAGACCCAGTACTTC
CASSEGQGAGETQYF
>TRBD1|TRBJ2-7|NA|TRBV9
TGTGCCAGCAGCGTGACAGGGGGGTCCTACGAGCAGTACTTC
CASSVTGGSYEQYF
>TRBD1|TRBJ1-1|NA|TRBV28
TGTGCCAGCCTATCCGTCCAGGGGGTGGACACTGAAGCTTTCTTT
CASLSVQGVDTEAFF
>NA|TRBJ2-2|NA|TRBV3-1/TRBV3-2
TGTGCCAGCAGCTTCCTCCCGGGACAGAACACCGGGGAGCTGTTTTTT
CASSFLPGQNTGELFF
>NA|TRBJ1-6|NA|TRBV7-2
TGTGCCAGCAGCTCAGGCAGAGCACGGGGTAATTCACCCCTCCACTTT
CASSSGRARGNSPLHF
>TRBD1|TRBJ2-7|NA|TRBV19
TGTGCCAGTAGTCCCGGGACAGGGACCTACGAGCAGTACTTC
CASSPGTGTYEQYF
>NA|TRBJ2-7|NA|TRBV18
TGTGCCAGCTCACCACCAGGAGTCGACGAGCAGTACTTC
CASSPPGVDEQYF
>NA|TRBJ1-4|NA|TRBV6-5
TGTGCCAGCACGGCTACGGTTTGGGAAAAACTGTTTTTT
CASTATVWEKLFF
>TRBD1|TRBJ1-4|NA|TRBV3-1/TRBV3-2
TGTGCCAGCAGCCAAGGGACAGGGGCTAATGAAAAACTGTTTTTT
CASSQGTGANEKLFF
>NA|TRBJ2-1|NA|TRBV3-1/TRBV3-2
TGTGCCAGCAGCCCCCGGGTAGATATAAATGAGCAGTTCTTC
CASSPRVDINEQFF
>NA|TRBJ2-7|NA|TRBV14
TGTGCCAGCAGCCTTCTTATTACAGGGAGCTCCTACGAGCAGTACTTC
CASSLLITGSSYEQYF
>NA|TRBJ2-3|NA|TRBV4-3
TGCGCCAGCAGCCAAGACGCCAGGGTCGATACGCAGTATTTT
CASSQDARVDTQYF
>NA|TRBJ2-6|NA|TRBV2
TGTGCCAGCAGTGAAGGCACCAGCTCTGGGGCCAACGTCCTGACTTTC
CASSEGTSSGANVLTF
>NA|TRBJ1-1|NA|TRBV3-1/TRBV3-2
TGTGCCAGCAGCCAAGAGGGGAACAGGAACACTGAAGCTTTCTTT
CASSQEGNRNTEAFF